Included here is one T cell receptor beta chain sequence, with context. Original processing methods: Counts of nucleated cells, estimated from reference gene primer amplification, were obtained. Sequencing was performed with immunoSEQ multiplex PCR; in TCRdb, only in-frame clones are kept and a portion is missing. That table is the source of V, J and clone size, and D and trimming were worked out from the DNA. The sample records approximately 100,000 clones, roughly 85% being singletons. This specimen belongs to a study of blood T cell repertoires in COVID-19. V shed 8 bases and J shed 5 bases, with 16 bases lying between them. This CDR3 contains 14 residues. Germline V gene data show CDR1 as MDHEN and CDR2 as SYDVKM.

This clonotype was obtained from a middle-aged man in a cohort sampled during active COVID-19. V usage is TRBV28 and J usage is TRBJ1-5; maybe TRBD1 (5 bases). The material sequenced was peripheral blood. CDR3 amino acids: CASRPSGTYQPQHF. CDR3 DNA: TGTGCCAGCCGCCCCAGCGGGACCTATCAGCCCCAGCATTTT.